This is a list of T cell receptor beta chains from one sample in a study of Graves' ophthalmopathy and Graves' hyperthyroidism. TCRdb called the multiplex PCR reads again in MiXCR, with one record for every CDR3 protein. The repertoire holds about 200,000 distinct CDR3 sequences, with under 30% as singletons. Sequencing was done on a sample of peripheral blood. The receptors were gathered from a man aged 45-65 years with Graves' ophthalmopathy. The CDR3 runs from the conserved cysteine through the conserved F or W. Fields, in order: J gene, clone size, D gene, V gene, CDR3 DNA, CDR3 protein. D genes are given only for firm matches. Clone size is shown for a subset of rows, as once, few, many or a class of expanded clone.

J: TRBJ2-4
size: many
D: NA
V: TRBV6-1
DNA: TGTGCCAGTCAAGAAGCCAAAAACATTCAGTACTTC
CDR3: CASQEAKNIQYF

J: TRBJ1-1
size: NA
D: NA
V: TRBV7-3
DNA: TGTGCCAGCAGCTTAACAAGGTTGAACACTGAAGCTTTCTTT
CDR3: CASSLTRLNTEAFF

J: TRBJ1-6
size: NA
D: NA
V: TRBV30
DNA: TGTGCCTGGAGTGTACTTGGGGAACTGAGCTCCTATAATTCACCCCTCCACTTT
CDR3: CAWSVLGELSSYNSPLHF

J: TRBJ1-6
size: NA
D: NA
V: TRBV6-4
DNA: TGTGCCAGCAGTCCTCAGGGAGACCCCCTCCACTTT
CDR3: CASSPQGDPLHF

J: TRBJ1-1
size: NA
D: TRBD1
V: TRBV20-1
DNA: TGCAGTGCTAACAGGGGGGGTTTTACTGAAGCTTTCTTT
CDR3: CSANRGGFTEAFF

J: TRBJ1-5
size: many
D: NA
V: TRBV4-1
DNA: TGCGCCAGCAGCCAAACTGGGGACAATAGCAATCAGCCCCAGCATTTT
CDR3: CASSQTGDNSNQPQHF

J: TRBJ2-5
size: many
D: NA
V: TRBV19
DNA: TGTGCCAGCCACTCGGGGCAGGAAGAGACCCAGTACTTC
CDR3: CASHSGQEETQYF

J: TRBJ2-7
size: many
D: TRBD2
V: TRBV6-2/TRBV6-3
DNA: TGTGCCAGCAGTATACAGCGGGAGCGCGAGCAGTACTTC
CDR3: CASSIQREREQYF

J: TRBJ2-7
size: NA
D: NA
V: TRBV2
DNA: TGTGCCAGCATGAGGGACGGCACCTACGAGCAGTACTTC
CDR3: CASMRDGTYEQYF

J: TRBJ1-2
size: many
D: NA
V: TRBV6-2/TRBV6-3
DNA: TGTGCCAGCAGTTACTCGACGGGGGGCTACACCTTC
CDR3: CASSYSTGGYTF

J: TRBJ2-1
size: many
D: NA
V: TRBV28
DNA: TGTGCCAGCAGTTTCCTCGGAACAGCAGGGAATGAGCAGTTCTTC
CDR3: CASSFLGTAGNEQFF

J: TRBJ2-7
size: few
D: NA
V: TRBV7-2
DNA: TGTGCCAGCAGCTTAGAGTCAGAGAAGCAGTACTTC
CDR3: CASSLESEKQYF

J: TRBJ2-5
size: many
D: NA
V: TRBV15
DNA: TGTGCCACCAGCAGACCCCAAGGCAGGGGAAGAGAGACCCAGTACTTC
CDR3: CATSRPQGRGRETQYF

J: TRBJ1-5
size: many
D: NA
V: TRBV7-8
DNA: TGTGCCAGCAGCCTACGGGGCGCGAATCAGCCCCAGCATTTT
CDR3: CASSLRGANQPQHF

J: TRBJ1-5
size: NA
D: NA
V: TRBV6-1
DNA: TGTGCCAGCAGCCCGTTTGTAGGAAATAGCAATCAGCCCCAGCATTTT
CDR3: CASSPFVGNSNQPQHF

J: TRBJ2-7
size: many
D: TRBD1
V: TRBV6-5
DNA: TGTGCCATATCGCCGGACAGGCTCTACGAGCAGTACTTC
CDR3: CAISPDRLYEQYF

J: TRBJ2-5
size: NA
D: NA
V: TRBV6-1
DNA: TGTGCCAGCAGACCCGGGACCGCTAGTGGGACCCAGTACTTC
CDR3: CASRPGTASGTQYF

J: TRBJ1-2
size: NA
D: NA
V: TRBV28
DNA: TGTGCCAGCAGTTTATTTAGGGTACTCGGTCATGGCTACACCTTC
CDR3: CASSLFRVLGHGYTF

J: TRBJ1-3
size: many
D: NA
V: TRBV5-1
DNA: TGCGCCAGCAGCCCGGACAGCAACTCTGGAAACACCATATATTTT
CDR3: CASSPDSNSGNTIYF

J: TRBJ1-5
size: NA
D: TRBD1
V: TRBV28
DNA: TGTGCCAGCAGTTCCCGGGACAGGTACTATTATCAGCCCCAGCATTTT
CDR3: CASSSRDRYYYQPQHF

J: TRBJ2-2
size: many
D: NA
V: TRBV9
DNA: TGTGCCAGCAGCAACCTAGCGCCTAACACCGGGGAGCTGTTTTTT
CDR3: CASSNLAPNTGELFF

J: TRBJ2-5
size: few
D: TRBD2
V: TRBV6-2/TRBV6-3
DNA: TGTGCCAGAGCTCGGACTAGCACGGACCAAGAGACCCAGTACTTC
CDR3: CARARTSTDQETQYF

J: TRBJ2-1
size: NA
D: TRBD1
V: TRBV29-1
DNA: TGCAGCGTCGTCCTGACAGGGTTCGAGCAGTTCTTC
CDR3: CSVVLTGFEQFF

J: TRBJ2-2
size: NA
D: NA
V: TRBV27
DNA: TGTGCCAGCAGTTGGGACCGTGGCACCGGGGAGCTGTTTTTT
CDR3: CASSWDRGTGELFF

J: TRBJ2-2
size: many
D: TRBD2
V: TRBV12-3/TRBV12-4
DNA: TGTGCCAGCAGGCCGGGACTAGCGAACACCGGGGAGCTGTTTTTT
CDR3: CASRPGLANTGELFF

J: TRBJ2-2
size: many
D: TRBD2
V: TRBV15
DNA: TGTGCCACCAGCACCGGACTAGCGGGAGTCACCGGGGAGCTGTTTTTT
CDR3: CATSTGLAGVTGELFF

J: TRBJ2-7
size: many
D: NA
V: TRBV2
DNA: TGTGCCAGCAGTGATTCGGTCCGATCCTACGAGCAGTACTTC
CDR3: CASSDSVRSYEQYF

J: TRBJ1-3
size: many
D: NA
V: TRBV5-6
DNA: TGTGCCAGCAGCTTGGTGCAGGGCTCTGGAAACACCATATATTTT
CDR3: CASSLVQGSGNTIYF

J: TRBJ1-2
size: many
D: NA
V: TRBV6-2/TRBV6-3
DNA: TGTGCCAGCAGTGCCGCCTTAGACCTTGGGGGGACCTTC
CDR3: CASSAALDLGGTF

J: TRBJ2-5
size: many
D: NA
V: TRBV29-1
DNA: TGCAGCGTTGATCTCGAGACCCAGTACTTC
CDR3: CSVDLETQYF

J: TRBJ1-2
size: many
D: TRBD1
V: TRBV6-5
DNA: TGTGCCAGCGGGGACAGGGAAAACTATGGCTACACCTTC
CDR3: CASGDRENYGYTF

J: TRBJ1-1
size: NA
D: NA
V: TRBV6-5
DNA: TGTGCCAGCAGTTACTCGACAATACTGAACACTGAAGCTTTCTTT
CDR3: CASSYSTILNTEAFF

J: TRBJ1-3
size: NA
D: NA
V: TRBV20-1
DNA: TGCAGTGCTAGATTAGAGGGGTCTGGAAACACCATATATTTT
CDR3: CSARLEGSGNTIYF

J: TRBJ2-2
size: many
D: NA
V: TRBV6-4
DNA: TGTGCCACCTCCGGGGGGCAGAACGCGAACACCGGGGAGCTGTTTTTT
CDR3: CATSGGQNANTGELFF

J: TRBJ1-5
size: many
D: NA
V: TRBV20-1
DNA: TGCAGTGCTAGAGCCCCGAAGGTCCGCAATCAGCCCCAGCATTTT
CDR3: CSARAPKVRNQPQHF

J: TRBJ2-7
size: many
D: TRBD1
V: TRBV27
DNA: TGTGCCAGCAGTTTATATGGGACAGGGGCCTACGAGCAGTACTTC
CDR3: CASSLYGTGAYEQYF

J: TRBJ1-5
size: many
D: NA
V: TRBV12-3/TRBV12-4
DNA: TGTGCCAGCAGTCTCTATTCAGGGTCCGGAGGTCAGCCCCAGCATTTT
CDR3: CASSLYSGSGGQPQHF

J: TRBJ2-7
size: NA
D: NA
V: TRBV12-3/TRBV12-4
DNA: TGTGCCAGCAGTTTGGGGACCAGCTCCTACGAGCAGTACTTC
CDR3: CASSLGTSSYEQYF

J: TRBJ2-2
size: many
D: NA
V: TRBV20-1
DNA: TGCAGTGCTAGAGGACAGGACACCGGGGAGCTGTTTTTT
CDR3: CSARGQDTGELFF

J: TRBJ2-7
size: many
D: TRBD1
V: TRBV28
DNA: TGTGCCAGCGGACAGGGGTGGCGCGAGCAGTACTTC
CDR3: CASGQGWREQYF

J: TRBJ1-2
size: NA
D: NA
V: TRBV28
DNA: TGTGCCAGCACCTTCCCCACGGGGGCCGGGGGCCTAGGCTACACCTTC
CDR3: CASTFPTGAGGLGYTF

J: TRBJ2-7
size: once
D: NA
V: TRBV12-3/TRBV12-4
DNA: TGTGCCAGCAGTTTTCATTCGGGGGACTACGAGCAGTACTTC
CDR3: CASSFHSGDYEQYF

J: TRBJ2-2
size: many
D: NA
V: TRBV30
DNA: TGTGCCTGGAGTGTAGGGGGCGGGGAGCTGTTTTTT
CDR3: CAWSVGGGELFF

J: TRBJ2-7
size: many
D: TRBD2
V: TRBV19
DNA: TGTGCCAGTAATCCGGGAGGACTGGGGTTGTCTTCGTTCTACGAGCAGTACTTC
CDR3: CASNPGGLGLSSFYEQYF

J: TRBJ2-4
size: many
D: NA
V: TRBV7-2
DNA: TGTGCCAGCAGCCCATCGCGGTTAGCAGGCAAAAACATTCAGTACTTC
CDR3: CASSPSRLAGKNIQYF

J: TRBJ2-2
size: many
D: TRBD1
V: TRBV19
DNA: TGTGCCAGTAGCAAAGGGACAGGCTGGGACACCGGGGAGCTGTTTTTT
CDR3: CASSKGTGWDTGELFF

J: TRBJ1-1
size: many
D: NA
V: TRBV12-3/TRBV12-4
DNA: TGTGCCAGCAGTTGGGCGGAGAACACTGAAGCTTTCTTT
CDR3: CASSWAENTEAFF

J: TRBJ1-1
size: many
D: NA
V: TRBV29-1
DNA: TGCAGCGTTCACCTGAACACTGAAGCTTTCTTT
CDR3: CSVHLNTEAFF

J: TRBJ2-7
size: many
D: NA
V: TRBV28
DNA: TGTGCCAGCACCCTGTTGGGGAGCTACGAGCAGTACTTC
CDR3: CASTLLGSYEQYF

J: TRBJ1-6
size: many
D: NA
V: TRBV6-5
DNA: TGTGCCAGCAGTTACTCGATTACGCTACGGAAGTATAATTCACCCCTCCACTTT
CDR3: CASSYSITLRKYNSPLHF

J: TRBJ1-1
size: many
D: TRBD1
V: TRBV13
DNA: TGTGCCAGCAGCTCACAGGGGTTCTCTGAAGCTTTCTTT
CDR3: CASSSQGFSEAFF

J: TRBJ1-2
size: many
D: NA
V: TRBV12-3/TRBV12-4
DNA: TGTGCCAGCAGCACTCGGGGCTATGGCTACACCTTC
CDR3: CASSTRGYGYTF